Shown below are 14 T cell receptor beta chains from a single sample sequenced in a study of human T cells and chemical hapten exposure. TCRdb reprocessed the RACE reads with MiXCR, giving one entry per CDR3 protein. In the table there are about 35,000 distinct CDR3 sequences, over 5.5% of which are singletons. The time point was: patch test 1, 2 weeks after DPC sensitization. The sample's treatment: therapeutic diphenylcyclopropenone sensitization with weekly scalp DPC. Sequencing started from total RNA isolated from unfractionated whole blood. The source material was whole blood, sampled in connection with sensitization to the hapten diphenylcyclopropenone (DPC). All receptors derive from a woman between 25 and 40 years old with alopecia areata. Some clones in this sample may be carry-over from other donors' samples.

The V and J genes are TRBV28 and TRBJ2-7, with TRBD1 identical over 7 bases. J lost 5 bases, V lost 7 bases, and 11 bases had no gene match. The germline gives CDR1 MDHEN, CDR2 SYDVKM. The CDR3 loop spans 14 amino acids. The CDR3 region has the DNA TGTGCCAGCAACCCGGGACAGACTCCTAACGAGCAGTACTTC. Translated, it gives CASNPGQTPNEQYF.

The gene calls are TRBV4-2 and TRBJ1-1; D possibly corresponds to TRBD1 (5 bases). V shed 1 base and J shed 2 bases, with 11 bases lying between them. The CDR3 totals 15 residues. Germline loops: CDR1 LGHNA, CDR2 YNFKEQ. CDR3 DNA sequence: TGTGCCAGCAGCCAAGCCCCCGACAGAAACACTGAAGCTTTCTTT. Protein sequence: CASSQAPDRNTEAFF.

The gene calls are TRBV28 and TRBJ1-2, with D possibly being TRBD1 (6 bases). Germline loops: CDR1 MDHEN, CDR2 SYDVKM. V was trimmed by 9 bases and J by 2 bases, leaving 10 bases between them. The CDR3 covers 12 residues. CDR3 loop: CARGRGNYGYTF. The CDR3 DNA reads as TGTGCCAGGGGGAGGGGGAACTATGGCTACACCTTC.

This clonotype has more than one count but fewer than ten. The rearrangement joins TRBV6-2 or TRBV6-3 to TRBJ2-5; 7 nucleotides align to TRBD2. The junction had 7 bases not matched to a gene; V was cut back by 5 bases and J by 1 base. The CDR3 consists of 15 residues. Germline V gene lookup returns CDR1 MNHEY and CDR2 SVGEGT. CDR3 bases: TGTGCCAGCAGTCGCACCGGGACTACCCAAGAGACCCAGTACTTC. Its protein is CASSRTGTTQETQYF.

CDR3 sequence reads: CSARVNGPDTQYF. CDR3 nucleotide sequence: TGCAGTGCTAGAGTTAATGGCCCAGATACGCAGTATTTT. The chain carries TRBV20-1 and TRBJ2-3; unclear D gene. V lost 1 base to trimming and J lost 4 bases, with 9 bases between them. Germline V gene lookup returns CDR1 DFQATT and CDR2 SNEGSKA (reference sequence). The CDR3 is made up of 13 amino acids.

Worth noting for this clonotype: A read error is possible here, since a much larger clone lies one base away. The V call is TRBV4-3, the J call TRBJ2-5; D unclear. This CDR3 spans 13 amino acids. The V end lost 0 bases, the J end lost 5 bases, and 7 bases lay between the germline ends. Germline CDR1 reads LGHNA; CDR2 reads YSLEER. The CDR3 DNA reads as TGCGCCAGCAGCCAAGATTTGTGGGAGACCCAGTACTTC. Protein: CASSQDLWETQYF.

This clonotype has ten or more counts. V usage is TRBV6-2 or TRBV6-3 and J usage is TRBJ2-3, with 8 bases that match TRBD2. The germline gives CDR1 MNHEY, CDR2 SVGEGT. Trimming removed 7 bases from V and 2 bases from J; junction bases left unmatched: 8. This CDR3 contains 15 residues. In nucleotides, the CDR3 is TGTGCCAGCACAACGGCTAGCGGGCTCACAGATACGCAGTATTTT. Its protein is CASTTASGLTDTQYF.

This clonotype was seen repeatedly, ten times or more. The rearrangement uses TRBV7-2 and TRBJ1-6; D is perhaps TRBD1 (5 bases). V gave up 5 bases and J gave up 7 bases, with 12 bases separating them. CDR1 is SGHTA and CDR2 is FQGNSA in the germline V gene. CDR3 length: 14 residues. The DNA of the CDR3 is TGTGCCAGCAGCCGCGGACAACAGAATTCACCCCTCCACTTT. As protein: CASSRGQQNSPLHF.

This clonotype has ten or more counts. The V call is TRBV5-1, the J call TRBJ1-1; 11 bases fit TRBD1. Germline V lookup: CDR1 SGHRS, CDR2 YFSETQ. The CDR3 is 13 residues long. With 7 bases clipped from V and 3 bases from J, the junction kept 2 bases outside the gene matches. For the CDR3, the DNA is TGCGCCAGCGGGGGACAGGGGGACACTGAAGCTTTCTTT. This encodes CASGGQGDTEAFF.

This clonotype was counted at least ten times. CDR3: CASETGLGQPQHF. CDR3 bases: TGTGCCAGCGAGACAGGGCTAGGCCAGCCCCAGCATTTT. V is TRBV6-2 or TRBV6-3 and J is TRBJ1-5, with 7 bases fitting TRBD1. Germline CDR1 and CDR2: MNHEY and SVGEGT. The V and J ends lost 8 bases and 7 bases, in that order; junction bases with no gene match: 8. This CDR3 comprises 13 residues.

The V gene is TRBV6-5, the J gene TRBJ2-5; the D gene could be TRBD1 or TRBD2 (6 bases each). This CDR3 is 14 amino acids long. The V gene lost 7 bases and the J gene lost 5 bases, with 17 bases spanning the gap. Per the germline V gene, CDR1 is MNHEY and CDR2 is SVGAGI. In nucleotides, the CDR3 is TGTGCCAGCACCCATCCCGGGGGCCAGGAGACCCAGTACTTC. Amino acid sequence: CASTHPGGQETQYF.

The rearrangement joins TRBV7-3 to TRBJ1-1, with D uncertain. Germline loops: CDR1 SGHTA, CDR2 FQGTGA. Trimming stripped 3 bases from V and 6 bases from J, with 14 bases between. CDR3 size: 14 residues. CDR3 amino acids: CASSFEGRIAEAFF. The DNA of the CDR3 is TGTGCCAGCAGCTTTGAAGGGCGGATTGCTGAAGCTTTCTTT.

This clonotype turned up a few times. This chain links TRBV20-1 with TRBJ1-1; tentative D call: TRBD1 (5 bases). V dropped 4 bases and J dropped 8 bases, with 23 bases sitting between them. The CDR3 totals 15 residues. Germline V gives CDR1 DFQATT, CDR2 SNEGSKA (reference sequence). The CDR3 region has the DNA TGCAGTGCTATCAGGGTGGGGAACCCCGGAGGGGAAGCTTTCTTT. This encodes CSAIRVGNPGGEAFF.

This clonotype was seen a handful of times. The V call is TRBV12-3 or TRBV12-4, the J call TRBJ1-1; 7 bases line up with TRBD1. The CDR3 contains 13 residues. The ends lost 5 bases at V and 4 bases at J; junction bases unmatched: 4. The CDR3 nucleotides are TGTGCCAGCAGTGACAGGGATGTCACTGAAGCTTTCTTT. Translated, it gives CASSDRDVTEAFF.